This is a list of T cell receptor beta chains from one sample in a study of shared clonotypes between healthy human individuals. Generated by immunoSEQ multiplex PCR, the TCRdb table keeps only in-frame clones and is missing some. The sample yields 500,000 or so clones, 95% to 96% seen once. The sample taken for sequencing was naive CD4+ T cells sorted from blood. Source of these receptors: a woman aged 30 to 39 in good health. The CDR3 runs from the conserved cysteine through the conserved F or W.

v_call	j_call	cdr3_aa
TRBV7-9	TRBJ1-2	CASSLDSVGTGPKDGYTF
TRBV7-9	TRBJ2-7	CASSPGQALGEQYF
TRBV11-2	TRBJ1-2	CASSLSGTGANYGYTF
TRBV27	TRBJ2-3	CASSLEGLAGGTQYF
TRBV4-2	TRBJ1-4	CASSQGTTGVNEKLFF
TRBV2	TRBJ2-1	CASSEVSGSNEQFF
TRBV28	TRBJ1-5	CASSFRQPQHF
TRBV5-1	TRBJ1-2	CASSLVAGGGHGYTF
TRBV11-2	TRBJ2-7	CASSLDLPATYEQYF
TRBV19	TRBJ2-3	CASSIGSSSEHTDTQYF
TRBV27	TRBJ2-6	CASWSPPRSGANVLTF
TRBV18	TRBJ1-1	CASSPRSGGANGAEAFF
TRBV11-3	TRBJ1-1	CASSYTAVTEAFF
TRBV28	TRBJ1-1	CASSSTLNTEAFF
TRBV19	TRBJ2-3	CASGVASAATDTQYF
TRBV27	TRBJ2-3	CASSVLSRDTQYF
TRBV6-1	TRBJ2-3	CASVRGSSSTDTQYF
TRBV9	TRBJ1-2	CASSVVSGADGYTF
TRBV7-2	TRBJ2-2	CASSLVGTGNTGELFF
TRBV5-6	TRBJ2-7	CASSLGLAGSYEQYF
TRBV5-1	TRBJ2-3	CHPLTSGRTDTQYF
TRBV7-9	TRBJ2-5	CASTTSGGTQYF
TRBV2	TRBJ2-3	CASRNTGTDTQYF
TRBV7-2	TRBJ1-1	CASSWTGEDTEAFF
TRBV6-1	TRBJ2-7	CASSETRGYYEQYF
TRBV5-1	TRBJ2-7	CASSLVGSHEQYF
TRBV18	TRBJ1-1	CASSPPGQGKTIGAFF
TRBV6-1	TRBJ2-3	CASPRGLAVTDTQYF
TRBV30	TRBJ2-2	CAWSVRSGGELFF
TRBV2	TRBJ1-1	CAAIIMNTEAFF
TRBV18	TRBJ1-1	CASSPAGPGLNTEAFF
TRBV21-1	TRBJ1-2	CASSGWGGPNYGYTF
TRBV28	TRBJ1-4	CASSLTGTGVESTNEKLFF
TRBV10-1	TRBJ1-1	CASSAFAQGEAFF
TRBV2	TRBJ2-7	CASKGFNREPYEQYF
TRBV7-2	TRBJ2-7	CASSSTSGVFDEQYF
TRBV27	TRBJ2-7	CASSFRTGPYEQYF